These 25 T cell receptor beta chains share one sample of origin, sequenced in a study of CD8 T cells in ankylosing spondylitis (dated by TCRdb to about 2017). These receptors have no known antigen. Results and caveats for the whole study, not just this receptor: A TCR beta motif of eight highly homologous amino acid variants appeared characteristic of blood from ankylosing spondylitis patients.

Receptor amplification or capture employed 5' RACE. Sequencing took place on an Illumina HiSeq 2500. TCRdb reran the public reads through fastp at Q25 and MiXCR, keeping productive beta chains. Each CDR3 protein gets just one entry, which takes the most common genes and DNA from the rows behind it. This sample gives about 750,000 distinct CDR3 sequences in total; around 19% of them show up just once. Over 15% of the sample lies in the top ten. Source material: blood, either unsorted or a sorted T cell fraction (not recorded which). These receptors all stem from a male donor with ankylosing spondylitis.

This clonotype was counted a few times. The CDR3 sequence is CASSQARTGNTEAFF. The CDR3 nucleotides read TGTGCCAGCAGCCAGGCCCGTACAGGGAACACTGAAGCTTTCTTT. The genes are TRBV4-2 and TRBJ1-1; tentatively, D is TRBD1 (5 bases). Germline assignment: CDR1 LGHNA and CDR2 YNFKEQ. V lost 3 bases and J 1 base, leaving 12 bases between the germline ends. This CDR3 contains 15 residues.

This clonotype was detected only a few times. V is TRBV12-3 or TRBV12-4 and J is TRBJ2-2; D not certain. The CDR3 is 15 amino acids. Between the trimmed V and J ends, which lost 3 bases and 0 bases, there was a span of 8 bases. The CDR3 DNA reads TGTGCCAGCAGTTTCATAGGGTCGAACACCGGGGAGCTGTTTTTT. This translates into CASSFIGSNTGELFF.

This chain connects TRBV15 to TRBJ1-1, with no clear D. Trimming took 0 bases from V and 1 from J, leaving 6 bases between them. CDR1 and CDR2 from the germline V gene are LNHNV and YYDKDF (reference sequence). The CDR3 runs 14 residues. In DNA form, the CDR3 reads TGTGCCACCAGCAGAGATCTCGGGAACACTGAAGCTTTCTTT. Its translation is CATSRDLGNTEAFF.

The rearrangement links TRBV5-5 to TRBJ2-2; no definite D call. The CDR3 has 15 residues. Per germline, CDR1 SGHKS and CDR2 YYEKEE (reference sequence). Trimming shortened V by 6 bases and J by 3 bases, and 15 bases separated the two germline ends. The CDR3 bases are TGTGCCAGCAATAGGGCGCCGCCGGACACCGGGGAGCTGTTTTTT. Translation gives CASNRAPPDTGELFF.

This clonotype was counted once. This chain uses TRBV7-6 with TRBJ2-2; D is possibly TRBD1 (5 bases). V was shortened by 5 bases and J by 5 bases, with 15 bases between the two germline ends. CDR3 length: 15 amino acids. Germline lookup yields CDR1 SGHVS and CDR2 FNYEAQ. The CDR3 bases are TGTGCCAGCAGCCGAAGCCAGGGAACTACCGGGGAGCTGTTTTTT. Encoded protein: CASSRSQGTTGELFF. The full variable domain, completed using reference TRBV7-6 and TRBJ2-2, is GAGVSQSPRYKVTKRGQDVALRCDPISGHVSLYWYRQALGQGPEFLTYFNYEAQQDKSGLPNDRFSAERPEGSISTLTIQRTEQRDSAMYRCASSRSQGTTGELFFGEGSRLTVL.

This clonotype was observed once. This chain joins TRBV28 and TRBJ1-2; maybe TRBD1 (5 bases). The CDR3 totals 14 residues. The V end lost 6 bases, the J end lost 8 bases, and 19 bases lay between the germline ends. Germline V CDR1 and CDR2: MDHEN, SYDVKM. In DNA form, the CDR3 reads TGTGCCAGCAGGCGGCAGGGCGAAATACAGGGCTACACCTTC. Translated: CASRRQGEIQGYTF.

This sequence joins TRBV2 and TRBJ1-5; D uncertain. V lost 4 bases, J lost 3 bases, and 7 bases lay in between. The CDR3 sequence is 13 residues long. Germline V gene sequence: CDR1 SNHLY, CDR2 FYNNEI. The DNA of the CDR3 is TGTGCCAGCAGTGCAGTGGACAATCAGCCCCAGCATTTT. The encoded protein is CASSAVDNQPQHF.

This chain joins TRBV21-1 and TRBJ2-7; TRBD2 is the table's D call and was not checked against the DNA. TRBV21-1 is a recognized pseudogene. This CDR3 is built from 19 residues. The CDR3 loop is CASSKEGRESAGYHYEQYF. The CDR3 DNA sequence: TGTGCCAGCAGCAAAGAAGGCAGGGAGTCGGCGGGATACCACTACGAGCAGTACTTC.

CDR3 protein: CSARPRDRITEQYF. The CDR3, as DNA: TGCAGTGCTAGACCCCGGGACAGGATAACCGAGCAGTACTTC. The chain is built from TRBV20-1 and TRBJ2-7, with 8 positions matching TRBD1. With V trimmed by 2 bases and J by 6 bases, 9 bases remained unmatched. The CDR3 is made up of 14 amino acids. Germline loops: CDR1 DFQATT, CDR2 SNEGSKA (reference sequence).

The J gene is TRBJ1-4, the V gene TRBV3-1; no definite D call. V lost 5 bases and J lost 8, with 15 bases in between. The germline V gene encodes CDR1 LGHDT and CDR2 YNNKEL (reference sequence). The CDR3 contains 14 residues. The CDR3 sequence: CASSEDTSPEKLFF. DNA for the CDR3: TGTGCCAGCAGCGAGGATACCTCGCCGGAAAAACTGTTTTTT.

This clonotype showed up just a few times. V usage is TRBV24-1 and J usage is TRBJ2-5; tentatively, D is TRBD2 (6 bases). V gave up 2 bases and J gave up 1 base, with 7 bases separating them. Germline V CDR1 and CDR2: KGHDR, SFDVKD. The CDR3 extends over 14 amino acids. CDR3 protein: CATSDSGLQETQYF. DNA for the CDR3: TGTGCCACCAGTGATTCGGGACTCCAAGAGACCCAGTACTTC.

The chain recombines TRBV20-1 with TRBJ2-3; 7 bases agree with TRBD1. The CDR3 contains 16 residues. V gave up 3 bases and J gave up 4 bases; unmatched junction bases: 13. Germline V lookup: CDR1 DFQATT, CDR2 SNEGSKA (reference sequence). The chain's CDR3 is CSARGRTGVRADTQYF. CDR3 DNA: TGCAGTGCTAGGGGGAGAACAGGGGTCAGGGCAGATACGCAGTATTTT.

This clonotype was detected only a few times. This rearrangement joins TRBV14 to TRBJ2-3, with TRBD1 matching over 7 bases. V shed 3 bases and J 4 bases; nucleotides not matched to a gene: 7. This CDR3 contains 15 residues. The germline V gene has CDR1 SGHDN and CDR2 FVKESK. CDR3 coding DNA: TGTGCCAGCAGCCAGCAGACAGGGAGAGCAGATACGCAGTATTTT. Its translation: CASSQQTGRADTQYF. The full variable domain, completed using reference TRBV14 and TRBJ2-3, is EAGVTQFPSHSVIEKGQTVTLRCDPISGHDNLYWYRRVMGKEIKFLLHFVKESKQDESGMPNNRFLAERTGGTYSTLKVQPAELEDSGVYFCASSQQTGRADTQYFGPGTRLTVL.

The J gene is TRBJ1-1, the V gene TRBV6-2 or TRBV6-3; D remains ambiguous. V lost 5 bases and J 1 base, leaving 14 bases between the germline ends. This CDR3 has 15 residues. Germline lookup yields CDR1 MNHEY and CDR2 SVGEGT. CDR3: CASSGRAYSNTEAFF. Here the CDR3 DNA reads TGTGCCAGCAGTGGGAGGGCCTACTCGAACACTGAAGCTTTCTTT.

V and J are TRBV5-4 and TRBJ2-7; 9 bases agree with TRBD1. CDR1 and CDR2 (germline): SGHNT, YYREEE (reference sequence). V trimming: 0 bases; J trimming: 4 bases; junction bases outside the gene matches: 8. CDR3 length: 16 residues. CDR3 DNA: TGTGCCAGCAGCTTGGCTACTACAGGGGGCCGATACGAGCAGTACTTC. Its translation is CASSLATTGGRYEQYF.

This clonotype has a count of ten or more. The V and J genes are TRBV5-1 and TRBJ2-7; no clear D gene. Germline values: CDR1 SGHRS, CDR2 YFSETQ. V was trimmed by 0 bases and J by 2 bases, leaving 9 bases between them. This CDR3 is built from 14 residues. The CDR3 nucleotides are TGCGCCAGCAGCTTGGCGACGGAGCCCTACGAGCAGTACTTC. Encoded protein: CASSLATEPYEQYF.

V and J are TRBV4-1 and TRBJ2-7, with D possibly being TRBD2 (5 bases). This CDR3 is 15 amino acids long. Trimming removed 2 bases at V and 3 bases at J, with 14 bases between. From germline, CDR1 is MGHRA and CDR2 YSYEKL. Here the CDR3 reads CASSQRRGAVYEQYF. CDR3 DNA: TGCGCCAGCAGCCAACGCCGGGGAGCGGTCTACGAGCAGTACTTC.

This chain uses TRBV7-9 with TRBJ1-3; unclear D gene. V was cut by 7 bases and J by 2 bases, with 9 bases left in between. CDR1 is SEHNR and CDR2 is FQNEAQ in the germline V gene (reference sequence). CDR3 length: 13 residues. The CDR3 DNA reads TGTGCCAGCAACCGAAGCCCTGGAAACACCATATATTTT. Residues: CASNRSPGNTIYF.

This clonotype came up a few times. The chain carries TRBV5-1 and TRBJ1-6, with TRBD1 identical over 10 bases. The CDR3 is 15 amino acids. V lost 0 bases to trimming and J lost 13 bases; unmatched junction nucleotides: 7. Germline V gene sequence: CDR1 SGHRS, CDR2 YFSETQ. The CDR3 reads CASSLDGTGAWPLHF. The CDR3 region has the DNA TGCGCCAGCAGCTTGGATGGGACAGGGGCTTGGCCCCTCCACTTT.

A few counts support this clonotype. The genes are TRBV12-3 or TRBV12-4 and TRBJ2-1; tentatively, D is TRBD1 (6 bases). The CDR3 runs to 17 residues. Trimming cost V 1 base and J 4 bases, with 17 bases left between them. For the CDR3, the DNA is TGTGCCAGCAGTTTAGGTGGGGGCCCCAAAAAATACAATGAGCAGTTCTTC. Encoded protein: CASSLGGGPKKYNEQFF.

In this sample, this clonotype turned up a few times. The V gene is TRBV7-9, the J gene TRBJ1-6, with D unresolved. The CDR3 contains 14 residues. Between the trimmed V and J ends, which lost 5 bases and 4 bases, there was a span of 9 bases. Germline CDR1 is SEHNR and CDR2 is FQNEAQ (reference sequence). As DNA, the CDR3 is TGTGCCAGCAGCCGTTCAGTATATAATTCACCCCTCCACTTT. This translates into CASSRSVYNSPLHF.

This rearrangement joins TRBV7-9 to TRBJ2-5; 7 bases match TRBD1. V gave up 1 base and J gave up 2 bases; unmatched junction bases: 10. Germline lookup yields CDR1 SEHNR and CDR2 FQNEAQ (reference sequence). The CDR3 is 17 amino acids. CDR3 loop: CASSLEEPTGLQETQYF. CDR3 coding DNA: TGTGCCAGCAGCTTAGAGGAGCCGACAGGGCTTCAAGAGACCCAGTACTTC. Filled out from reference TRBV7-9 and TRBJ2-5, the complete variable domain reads DTGVSQNPRHKITKRGQNVTFRCDPISEHNRLYWYRQTLGQGPEFLTYFQNEAQLEKSRLLSDRFSAERPKGSFSTLEIQRTEQGDSAMYLCASSLEEPTGLQETQYFGPGTRLLVL.

In nucleotides, the CDR3 is TGCAGTGCCGACCGACTAGCGGGGGTATACTACGAGCAGTACTTC. It specifies CSADRLAGVYYEQYF. This chain connects TRBV20-1 to TRBJ2-7; 12 bases align to TRBD2. The germline CDR1 and CDR2 sequences are DFQATT and SNEGSKA (reference sequence). After removal of 6 bases from V and 3 bases from J, the junction contained 9 bases not matched to a gene. The CDR3 runs to 15 residues.

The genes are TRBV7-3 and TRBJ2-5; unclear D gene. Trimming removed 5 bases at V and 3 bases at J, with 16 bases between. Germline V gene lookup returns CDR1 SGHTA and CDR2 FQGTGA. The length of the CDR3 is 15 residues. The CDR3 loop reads CASSIQPGPKETQYF. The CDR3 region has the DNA TGTGCCAGCAGCATCCAGCCGGGTCCAAAAGAGACCCAGTACTTC.

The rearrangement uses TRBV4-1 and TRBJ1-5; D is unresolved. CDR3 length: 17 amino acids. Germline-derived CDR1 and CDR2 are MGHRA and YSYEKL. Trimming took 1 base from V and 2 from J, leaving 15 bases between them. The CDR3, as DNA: TGCGCCAGCAGCCAAGTGGTCAGTACCTTAGGCAATCAGCCCCAGCATTTT. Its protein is CASSQVVSTLGNQPQHF.